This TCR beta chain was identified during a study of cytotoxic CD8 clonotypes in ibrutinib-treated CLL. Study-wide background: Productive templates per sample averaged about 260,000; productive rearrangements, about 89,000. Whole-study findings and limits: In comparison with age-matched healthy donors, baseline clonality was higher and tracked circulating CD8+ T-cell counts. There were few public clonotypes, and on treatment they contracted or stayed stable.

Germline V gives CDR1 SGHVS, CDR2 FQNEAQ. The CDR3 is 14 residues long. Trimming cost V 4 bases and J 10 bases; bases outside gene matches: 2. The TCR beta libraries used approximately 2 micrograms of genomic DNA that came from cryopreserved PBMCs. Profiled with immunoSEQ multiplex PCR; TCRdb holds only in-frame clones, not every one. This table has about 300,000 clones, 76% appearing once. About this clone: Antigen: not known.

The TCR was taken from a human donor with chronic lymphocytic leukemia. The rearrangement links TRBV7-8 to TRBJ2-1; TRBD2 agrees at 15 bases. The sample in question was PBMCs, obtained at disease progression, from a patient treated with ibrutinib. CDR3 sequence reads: CASSSGTSGREQFF. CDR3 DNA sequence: TGTGCCAGCAGCTCAGGGACTAGCGGGAGGGAGCAGTTCTTC.